This paragraph reports one T cell receptor beta chain. Its antigen is as yet unknown. This specimen belongs to a study of T cell responses to AZD1222 COVID-19 vaccine. Study-wide points: Dominant at 160-218 and 743-854, vaccine-associated CD4 TCRs also spanned spike. At study baseline, merely roughly 6 AZD1222 recipients were seropositive. White British ancestry dominated among donors, who included more females, and clonal diversity was possibly underestimated. Every sample of the repertoires postdated the peak T cell response.

Using immunoSEQ multiplex PCR, the repertoire was profiled, and TCRdb retains in-frame clones only, with some absent. The sample records over 100,000 clones, more than 75% being singletons. Source: peripheral blood, taken on day 0 of AZD1222 vaccination. The TCR comes from an adult in good health.

The CDR3 region has the DNA TGTGCCATCAGTGCCGGACAGACAGACACAGATACGCAGTATTTT. Translating it yields CAISAGQTDTDTQYF. V usage is TRBV10-3 and J usage is TRBJ2-3; D possibly corresponds to TRBD1 (6 bases). Deletions cut 4 bases from V and 2 bases from J, with 13 bases between. Germline V lookup: CDR1 ENHRY, CDR2 SYGVKD. The length of the CDR3 is 15 residues.